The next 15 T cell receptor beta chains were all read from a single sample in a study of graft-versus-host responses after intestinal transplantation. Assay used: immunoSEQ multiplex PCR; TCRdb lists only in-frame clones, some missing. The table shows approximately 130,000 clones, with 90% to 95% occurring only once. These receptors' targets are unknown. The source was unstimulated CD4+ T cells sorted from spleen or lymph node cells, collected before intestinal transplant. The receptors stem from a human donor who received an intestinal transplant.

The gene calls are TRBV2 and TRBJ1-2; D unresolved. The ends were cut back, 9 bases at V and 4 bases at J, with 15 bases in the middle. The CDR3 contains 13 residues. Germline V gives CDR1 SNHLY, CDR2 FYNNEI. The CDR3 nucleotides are TGTGCCAGGGTCGCGGCAGGAGTCTATGGCTACACCTTC. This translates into CARVAAGVYGYTF. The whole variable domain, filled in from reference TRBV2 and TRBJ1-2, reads EPEVTQTPSHQVTQMGQEVILRCVPISNHLYFYWYRQILGQKVEFLVSFYNNEISEKSEIFDDQFSVERPDGSNFTLKIRSTKLEDSAMYFCARVAAGVYGYTFGSGTRLTVV.

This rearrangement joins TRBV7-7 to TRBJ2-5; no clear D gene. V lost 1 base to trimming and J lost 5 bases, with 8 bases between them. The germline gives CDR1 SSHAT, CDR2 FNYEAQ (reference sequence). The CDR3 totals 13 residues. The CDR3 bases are TGTGCCAGCAGCTTAGGGGTGCGGGAGACCCAGTACTTC. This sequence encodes CASSLGVRETQYF.

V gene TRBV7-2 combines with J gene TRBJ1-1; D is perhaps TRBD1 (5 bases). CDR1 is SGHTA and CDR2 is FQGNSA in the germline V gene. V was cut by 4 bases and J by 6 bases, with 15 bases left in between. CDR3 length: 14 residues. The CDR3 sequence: CASSSRQGPPEAFF. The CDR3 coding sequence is TGTGCCAGCAGCTCAAGGCAGGGACCCCCTGAAGCTTTCTTT. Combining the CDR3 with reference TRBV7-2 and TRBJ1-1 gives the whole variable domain GAGVSQSPSNKVTEKGKDVELRCDPISGHTALYWYRQSLGQGLEFLIYFQGNSAPDKSGLPSDRFSAERTGGSVSTLTIQRTQQEDSAVYLCASSSRQGPPEAFFGQGTRLTVV.

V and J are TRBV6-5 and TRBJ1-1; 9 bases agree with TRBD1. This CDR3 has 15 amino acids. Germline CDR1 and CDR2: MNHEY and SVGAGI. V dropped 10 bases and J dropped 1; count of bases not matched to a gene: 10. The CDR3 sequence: CATKPGQGPNTEAFF. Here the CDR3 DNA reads TGTGCCACCAAACCGGGACAGGGCCCGAACACTGAAGCTTTCTTT.

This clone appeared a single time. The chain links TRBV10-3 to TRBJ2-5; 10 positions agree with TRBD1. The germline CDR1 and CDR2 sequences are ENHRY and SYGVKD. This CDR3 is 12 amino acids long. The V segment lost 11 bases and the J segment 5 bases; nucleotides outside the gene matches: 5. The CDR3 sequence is CAVGQGEETQYF. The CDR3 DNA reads TGTGCCGTCGGACAGGGGGAGGAGACCCAGTACTTC.

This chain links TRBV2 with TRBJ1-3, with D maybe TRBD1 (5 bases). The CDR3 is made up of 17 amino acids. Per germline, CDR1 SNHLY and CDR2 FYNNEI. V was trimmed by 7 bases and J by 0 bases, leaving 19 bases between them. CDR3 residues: CASTHRGAGASGNTIYF. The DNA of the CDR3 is TGTGCCAGCACGCACCGGGGCGCGGGCGCCTCTGGAAACACCATATATTTT.

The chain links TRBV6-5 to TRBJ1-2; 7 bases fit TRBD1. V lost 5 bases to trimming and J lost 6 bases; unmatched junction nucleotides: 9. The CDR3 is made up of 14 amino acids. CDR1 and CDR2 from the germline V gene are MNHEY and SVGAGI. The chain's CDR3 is CASSDIQGTHGYTF. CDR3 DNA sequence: TGTGCCAGCAGTGACATACAGGGGACACATGGCTACACCTTC.

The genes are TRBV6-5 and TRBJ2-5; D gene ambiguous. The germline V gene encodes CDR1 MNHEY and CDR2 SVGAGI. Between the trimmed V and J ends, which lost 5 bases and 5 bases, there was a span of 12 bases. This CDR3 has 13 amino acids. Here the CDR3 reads CASSVQRAETQYF. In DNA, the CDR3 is TGTGCCAGCAGTGTGCAGAGAGCCGAGACCCAGTACTTC.

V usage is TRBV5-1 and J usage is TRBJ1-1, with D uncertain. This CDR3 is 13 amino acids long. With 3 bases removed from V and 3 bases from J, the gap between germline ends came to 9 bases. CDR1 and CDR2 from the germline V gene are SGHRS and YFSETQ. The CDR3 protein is CASSSRIDTEAFF. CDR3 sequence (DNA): TGCGCCAGCAGCTCTCGTATCGACACTGAAGCTTTCTTT.

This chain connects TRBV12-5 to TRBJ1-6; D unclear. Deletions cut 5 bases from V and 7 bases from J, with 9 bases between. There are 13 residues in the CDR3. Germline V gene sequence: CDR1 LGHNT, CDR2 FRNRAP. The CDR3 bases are TGTGCTAGTGGTCCCACTACGAATTCACCCCTCCACTTT. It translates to CASGPTTNSPLHF.

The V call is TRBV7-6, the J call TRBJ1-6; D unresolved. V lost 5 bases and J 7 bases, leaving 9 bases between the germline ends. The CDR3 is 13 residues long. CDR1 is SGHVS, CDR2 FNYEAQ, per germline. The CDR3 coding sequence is TGTGCCAGCAGCGCCGTCTGGAATTCACCCCTCCACTTT. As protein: CASSAVWNSPLHF.

The CDR3 region is CASSEGADIQYF. CDR3 coding DNA: TGCGCCAGCAGCGAGGGGGCAGACATTCAGTACTTC. V usage is TRBV5-1 and J usage is TRBJ2-4, with TRBD1 identical over 7 bases. Germline V gene lookup returns CDR1 SGHRS and CDR2 YFSETQ. J was trimmed by 8 bases and V by 4 bases; bases with no gene match: 3. This CDR3 comprises 12 residues. Drawing the rest from reference TRBV5-1 and TRBJ2-4, the complete variable domain is KAGVTQTPRYLIKTRGQQVTLSCSPISGHRSVSWYQQTPGQGLQFLFEYFSETQRNKGNFPGRFSGRQFSNSRSEMNVSTLELGDSALYLCASSEGADIQYFGAGTRLSVL.

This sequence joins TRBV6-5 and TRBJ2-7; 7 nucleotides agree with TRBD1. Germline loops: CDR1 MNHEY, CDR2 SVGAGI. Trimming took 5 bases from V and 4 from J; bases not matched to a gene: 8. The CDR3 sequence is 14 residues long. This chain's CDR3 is CASSVTGLRYEQYF. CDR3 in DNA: TGTGCCAGCAGTGTGACAGGGTTGCGGTACGAGCAGTACTTC.

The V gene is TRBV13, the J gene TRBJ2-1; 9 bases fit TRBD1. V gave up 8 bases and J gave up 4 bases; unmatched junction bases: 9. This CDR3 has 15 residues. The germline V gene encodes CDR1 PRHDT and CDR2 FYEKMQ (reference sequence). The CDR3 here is CASGRRQGVYNEQFF. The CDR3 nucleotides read TGTGCCAGCGGGCGGCGACAGGGGGTTTACAATGAGCAGTTCTTC. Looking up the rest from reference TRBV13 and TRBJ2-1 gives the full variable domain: AAGVIQSPRHLIKEKRETATLKCYPIPRHDTVYWYQQGPGQDPQFLISFYEKMQSDKGSIPDRFSAQQFSDYHSELNMSSLELGDSALYFCASGRRQGVYNEQFFGPGTRLTVL.

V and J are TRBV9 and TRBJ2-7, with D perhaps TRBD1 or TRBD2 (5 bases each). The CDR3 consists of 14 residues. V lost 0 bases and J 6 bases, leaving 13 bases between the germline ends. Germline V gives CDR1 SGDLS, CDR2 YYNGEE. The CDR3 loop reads CASSVVGDESEQYF. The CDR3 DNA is TGTGCCAGCAGCGTAGTAGGGGACGAGAGCGAGCAGTACTTC.